The following is a T cell receptor beta chain sequence with its context. Its antigen remains unknown. A clone one base away is much larger, so this may be a read error. This sample was taken from a study of neurological immune-mediated disorders. CDR3 length: 13 amino acids. Trimming took off 7 bases at V and 5 bases at J, with 12 bases between the two ends. Germline V gene lookup returns CDR1 SGHTA and CDR2 FQGTGA. PBMCs stored at -80 C, 2 million in total, were the source of the unsorted libraries. Findings and limits, study-wide: HTLV-1-associated myelopathy showed the most TCR clonal expansion; multiple sclerosis the least, below healthy controls. One related-CDR3 cluster, identified by phylogenetic grouping, held the repertoires of 18 of 34 multiple sclerosis patients and was a possible signature.

TCRdb reanalysed the 5' RACE reads using MiXCR and keeps one entry per CDR3 protein. Of 50,000 or so distinct CDR3 sequences detected, 3.6% appear once; the ten largest clones hold approximately 1.6%. The sequencing input was PBMCs. The chain uses TRBV7-3 and TRBJ2-1; TRBD1 or TRBD2 may be the D gene (5 bases each). The clonotype originates from a man aged 30-40 years with multiple sclerosis. CDR3 loop: CASKSGTHNEQFF. The CDR3 coding sequence is TGTGCCAGCAAGTCGGGGACGCACAATGAGCAGTTCTTC.